A selection of T cell receptor beta chains follows, all from one sample in a study of beta chain features in type 1 diabetes. Some clones are missing from TCRdb's copy, which holds only in-frame ones; the method was immunoSEQ multiplex PCR. The sample shows fewer than 250,000 clones, 9.6% of them seen only once. Sequencing input: naive CD4+ T cells from blood. Receptor source: a woman aged 18 to 35 in good health. CDR3s leave out the opening cysteine and the closing phenylalanine or tryptophan.

10 TRBJ1-1 TRBV30 AWSKGSTEAF
13 TRBJ1-4 TRBV18 ASSPGQQANEKLF
11 TRBJ1-2 TRBV6-5 ASSYSGLPGYT
14 TRBJ2-1 TRBV21-1 ASSKVAASGYNEQF
13 TRBJ2-1 TRBV2 ASTPGSVQYNEQF
12 TRBJ1-4 TRBV4-2 ASTLRGGDEKLF
12 TRBJ2-2 TRBV30 AWKERRIFGELF
11 TRBJ1-5 TRBV5-1 ASSLRGREPQH
13 TRBJ1-6 TRBV28 ASMGGSSYNSPLH
12 TRBJ2-2 TRBV11-1 ASSLRQGLVKLF